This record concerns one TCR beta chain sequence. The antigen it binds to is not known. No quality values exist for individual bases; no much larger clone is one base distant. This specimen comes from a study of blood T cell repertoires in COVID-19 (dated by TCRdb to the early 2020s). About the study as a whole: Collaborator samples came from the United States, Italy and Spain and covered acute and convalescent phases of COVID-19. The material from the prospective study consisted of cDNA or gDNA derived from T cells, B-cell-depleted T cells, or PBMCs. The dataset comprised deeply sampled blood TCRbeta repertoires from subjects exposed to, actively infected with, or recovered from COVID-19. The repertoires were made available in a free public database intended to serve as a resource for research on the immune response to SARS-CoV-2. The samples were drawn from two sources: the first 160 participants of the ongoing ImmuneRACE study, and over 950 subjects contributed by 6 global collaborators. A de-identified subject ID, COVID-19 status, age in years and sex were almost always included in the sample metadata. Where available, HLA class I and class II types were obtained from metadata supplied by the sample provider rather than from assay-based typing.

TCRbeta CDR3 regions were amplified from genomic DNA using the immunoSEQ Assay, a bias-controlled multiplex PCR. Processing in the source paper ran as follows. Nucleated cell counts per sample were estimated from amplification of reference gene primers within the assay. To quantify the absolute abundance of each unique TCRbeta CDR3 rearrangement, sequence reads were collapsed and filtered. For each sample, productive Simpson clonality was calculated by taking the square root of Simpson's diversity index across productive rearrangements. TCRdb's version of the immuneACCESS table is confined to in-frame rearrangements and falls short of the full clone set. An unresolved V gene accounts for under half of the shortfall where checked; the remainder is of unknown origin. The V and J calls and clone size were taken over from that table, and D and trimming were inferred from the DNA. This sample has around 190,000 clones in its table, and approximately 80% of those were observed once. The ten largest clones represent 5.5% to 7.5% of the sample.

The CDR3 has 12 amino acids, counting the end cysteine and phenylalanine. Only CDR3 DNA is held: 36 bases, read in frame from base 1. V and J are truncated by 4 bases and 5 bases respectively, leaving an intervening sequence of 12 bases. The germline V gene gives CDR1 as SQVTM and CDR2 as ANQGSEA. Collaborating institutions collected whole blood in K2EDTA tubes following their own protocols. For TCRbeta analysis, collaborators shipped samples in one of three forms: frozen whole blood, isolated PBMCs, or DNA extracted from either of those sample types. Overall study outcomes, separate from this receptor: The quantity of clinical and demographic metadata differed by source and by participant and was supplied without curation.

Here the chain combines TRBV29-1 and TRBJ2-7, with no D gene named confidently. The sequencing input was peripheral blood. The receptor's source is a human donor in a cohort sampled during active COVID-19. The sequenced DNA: TGCAGCGTTGGCGGCTTTACGGACGAGCAGTACTTC. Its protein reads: CSVGGFTDEQYF.